This is a list of T cell receptor beta chains from one sample in a study of shared T cell receptors in the human thymus. The method was immunoSEQ multiplex PCR; TCRdb's version includes in-frame clones alone and lacks a portion of them. The sample holds 450,000 to 650,000 clones, 70% to 80% seen once. These data were also filed under a second study, of human thymus T cells.

Sequencing input: thymocytes. All receptors derive from a boy in the first two years of life with a congenital heart defect. The CDR3 runs from the conserved cysteine through the conserved F or W. Each record gives: clone size, V gene, D gene, J gene, CDR3 DNA, CDR3 protein. D genes are given only for firm matches. Clone size, where shown, is once, few, many, or a class for clones that have expanded.

clone size: -; V gene: TRBV18; D gene: TRBD2; J gene: TRBJ2-3; CDR3 DNA: TGTGCCAGCTCACCACTCAGATACGGGAGGGATACGCAGTATTTT; CDR3 protein: CASSPLRYGRDTQYF
clone size: -; V gene: TRBV11-2; D gene: -; J gene: TRBJ2-2; CDR3 DNA: TGTGCCAGCAGGAGCGGAACGAACACCGGGGAGCTGTTTTTT; CDR3 protein: CASRSGTNTGELFF
clone size: -; V gene: TRBV14; D gene: TRBD1; J gene: TRBJ2-3; CDR3 DNA: TGTGCCAGCAGCCTAGGGACAGGGCAATATACGCAGTATTTT; CDR3 protein: CASSLGTGQYTQYF
clone size: -; V gene: TRBV30; D gene: -; J gene: TRBJ2-7; CDR3 DNA: TGTGCCGGGCTTTCGAGGGGCGGGGACGAGCAGTACTTC; CDR3 protein: CAGLSRGGDEQYF
clone size: -; V gene: TRBV4-2; D gene: TRBD2; J gene: TRBJ2-7; CDR3 DNA: TGTGCCAGCAGCCAAGATGCCTGGACTGGGCGGGAGCCCTACGAGCAGTACTTC; CDR3 protein: CASSQDAWTGREPYEQYF
clone size: -; V gene: TRBV4-3; D gene: TRBD2; J gene: TRBJ2-1; CDR3 DNA: TGCGCCAGCAGCCAACCTGGGGATAGCGGGAGAGGGAGCTCCTACAATGAGCAGTTCTTC; CDR3 protein: CASSQPGDSGRGSSYNEQFF
clone size: -; V gene: TRBV28; D gene: -; J gene: TRBJ1-1; CDR3 DNA: TGTGCCAGCAGGGAGCTTGTCCCTTTCGTAAACACTGAAGCTTTCTTT; CDR3 protein: CASRELVPFVNTEAFF
clone size: -; V gene: TRBV6-1; D gene: TRBD1; J gene: TRBJ2-4; CDR3 DNA: TGTGCCAGCAGAGGGACAGGGGTAGCCAAAAACATTCAGTACTTC; CDR3 protein: CASRGTGVAKNIQYF
clone size: -; V gene: TRBV9; D gene: TRBD2; J gene: TRBJ2-3; CDR3 DNA: TGTGCCAGCAGCGTAGGGGCGGGAGGGCCAACGGATACGCAGTATTTT; CDR3 protein: CASSVGAGGPTDTQYF
clone size: -; V gene: TRBV27; D gene: TRBD2; J gene: TRBJ2-5; CDR3 DNA: TGTGCCAGCAGTTCCGGGGGGACTAGCGGGAGGGTATGGGGAGAGACCCAGTACTTC; CDR3 protein: CASSSGGTSGRVWGETQYF
clone size: -; V gene: TRBV4-2; D gene: -; J gene: TRBJ2-7; CDR3 DNA: TGTGCCAGCAGCCAAGTGGCGGGCCTCTCCTACGAGCAGTACTTC; CDR3 protein: CASSQVAGLSYEQYF
clone size: -; V gene: TRBV10-2; D gene: TRBD2; J gene: TRBJ2-7; CDR3 DNA: TGCGCCAGCAGTGAGTCGGTGGGACTAGCGGGAGGGCATCGCTACGAGCAGTACTTC; CDR3 protein: CASSESVGLAGGHRYEQYF
clone size: few; V gene: TRBV28; D gene: TRBD1; J gene: TRBJ2-7; CDR3 DNA: TGTGCCAGCAGTCCTGGGACAGGAGACTACGAGCAGTACTTC; CDR3 protein: CASSPGTGDYEQYF
clone size: few; V gene: TRBV27; D gene: TRBD2; J gene: TRBJ2-7; CDR3 DNA: TGTGCCAGCAGCCGGGACTACTCCTACGAGCAGTACTTC; CDR3 protein: CASSRDYSYEQYF
clone size: -; V gene: TRBV4-3; D gene: TRBD2; J gene: TRBJ2-3; CDR3 DNA: TGCGCCAGCAGCCAAGATGCGGGAGGGGGGGATACGCAGTATTTT; CDR3 protein: CASSQDAGGGDTQYF
clone size: few; V gene: TRBV21-1; D gene: -; J gene: TRBJ1-2; CDR3 DNA: TGTGCCAGCAGCAAAGGGCCAGCTAACTATGGCTACACCTTC; CDR3 protein: CASSKGPANYGYTF
clone size: -; V gene: TRBV6-1; D gene: TRBD1; J gene: TRBJ2-3; CDR3 DNA: TGTGCCAGCGCCTTAGGGACAGAGCTCGATACGCAGTATTTT; CDR3 protein: CASALGTELDTQYF
clone size: -; V gene: TRBV4-2; D gene: TRBD2; J gene: TRBJ2-5; CDR3 DNA: TGTGCCAGCAGCCTTGGGACTAGCGGCCTCCAAGAGACCCAGTACTTC; CDR3 protein: CASSLGTSGLQETQYF
clone size: -; V gene: TRBV5-1; D gene: -; J gene: TRBJ1-2; CDR3 DNA: TGCGCCAGCAGCTTAAGTCAGTTGAGCGATGGCTACACCTTC; CDR3 protein: CASSLSQLSDGYTF
clone size: -; V gene: TRBV5-1; D gene: -; J gene: TRBJ2-2; CDR3 DNA: TGCGCCAGCAGCTTCGTTTCCCCTAGTGGGTTCGGGGAGCTGTTTTTT; CDR3 protein: CASSFVSPSGFGELFF
clone size: -; V gene: TRBV6-1; D gene: -; J gene: TRBJ2-4; CDR3 DNA: TGTGCCAGCAGTGAAAAGCCGGCTAGCAAAAACATTCAGTACTTC; CDR3 protein: CASSEKPASKNIQYF
clone size: once; V gene: TRBV19; D gene: TRBD2; J gene: TRBJ2-5; CDR3 DNA: TGTGCCAGTAGTTGGGCTAGCGGGAGGGCCGAAGAGACCCAGTACTTC; CDR3 protein: CASSWASGRAEETQYF
clone size: -; V gene: TRBV4-1; D gene: -; J gene: TRBJ2-6; CDR3 DNA: TGCGCCAGCAGCCAAGTACGGATAGGGAGTACAATCTCTGGGGCCAACGTCCTGACTTTC; CDR3 protein: CASSQVRIGSTISGANVLTF
clone size: -; V gene: TRBV10-3; D gene: TRBD2; J gene: TRBJ2-5; CDR3 DNA: TGTGCCATCAGGCTTTTGGGTCCTAGCGGTAAATTGATGGAGACCCAGTACTTC; CDR3 protein: CAIRLLGPSGKLMETQYF
clone size: -; V gene: TRBV27; D gene: TRBD2; J gene: TRBJ2-1; CDR3 DNA: TGTGCCAGCAGTTTATCGGGGGGACTAGAAAGGAATGAGCAGTTCTTC; CDR3 protein: CASSLSGGLERNEQFF
clone size: -; V gene: TRBV11-2; D gene: TRBD1; J gene: TRBJ2-7; CDR3 DNA: TGTGCCCACCCTGCAGGGGGCGTCCACGAGCAGTACTTC; CDR3 protein: CAHPAGGVHEQYF
clone size: -; V gene: TRBV5-1; D gene: TRBD2; J gene: TRBJ2-1; CDR3 DNA: TGCGCCAGCAGCTGCGGTCTAGCGGGGGACAATGAGCAGTTCTTC; CDR3 protein: CASSCGLAGDNEQFF
clone size: -; V gene: TRBV5-1; D gene: -; J gene: TRBJ2-1; CDR3 DNA: TGCGCCAGCAGCTTGGAGGTGTTATCGGGAGATAATGAGCAGTTCTTC; CDR3 protein: CASSLEVLSGDNEQFF
clone size: -; V gene: TRBV27; D gene: -; J gene: TRBJ2-5; CDR3 DNA: TGTGCCAGCACCCCGAAAGGGGGTGGGGAGACCCAGTACTTC; CDR3 protein: CASTPKGGGETQYF
clone size: -; V gene: TRBV20-1; D gene: -; J gene: TRBJ2-5; CDR3 DNA: TGCAGTGTGGAGTTGGAGACCCAGTACTTC; CDR3 protein: CSVELETQYF
clone size: few; V gene: TRBV6-5; D gene: -; J gene: TRBJ2-7; CDR3 DNA: TGTGCCAGCAGGCTTCAGGGTTCAGGGAACGAGCAGTACTTC; CDR3 protein: CASRLQGSGNEQYF
clone size: -; V gene: TRBV7-2; D gene: -; J gene: TRBJ1-1; CDR3 DNA: TGTGCCAGCAGCTCCCGCTCGGGGGGATACACTGAAGCTTTCTTT; CDR3 protein: CASSSRSGGYTEAFF
clone size: -; V gene: TRBV28; D gene: TRBD1; J gene: TRBJ1-1; CDR3 DNA: TGTGCCAGCAGTTTTTCCCCGCTGGGACAGGAGAACACTGAAGCTTTCTTT; CDR3 protein: CASSFSPLGQENTEAFF
clone size: -; V gene: TRBV29-1; D gene: TRBD2; J gene: TRBJ2-7; CDR3 DNA: TGCAGCGTTGACCCCCACGGAGGAGCGGGAGTAATAGACGAGCAGTACTTC; CDR3 protein: CSVDPHGGAGVIDEQYF
clone size: -; V gene: TRBV4-2; D gene: -; J gene: TRBJ1-5; CDR3 DNA: TGTGCCAGCAGCCAAGACAGGGGCCGGTTCCAGCCCCAGCATTTT; CDR3 protein: CASSQDRGRFQPQHF
clone size: -; V gene: TRBV30; D gene: -; J gene: TRBJ1-2; CDR3 DNA: TGTGCCTGGGTACTAAACTATGGCTACACCTTC; CDR3 protein: CAWVLNYGYTF
clone size: -; V gene: TRBV4-1; D gene: -; J gene: TRBJ2-7; CDR3 DNA: TGCGCCAGCAGCCAAGAGATGGAACGGGAGAGGCCCTACGAGCAGTACTTC; CDR3 protein: CASSQEMERERPYEQYF
clone size: -; V gene: TRBV4-2; D gene: -; J gene: TRBJ2-2; CDR3 DNA: TGTGCCACCCACCTCGGAGGGGACCCCGACACCGGGGAGCTGTTTTTT; CDR3 protein: CATHLGGDPDTGELFF
clone size: -; V gene: TRBV4-1; D gene: -; J gene: TRBJ1-2; CDR3 DNA: TGCGCCAGCAGCCAACGTTATTCCCAGGGGAGGGAGTACTATGGCTACACCTTC; CDR3 protein: CASSQRYSQGREYYGYTF
clone size: -; V gene: TRBV13; D gene: -; J gene: TRBJ2-1; CDR3 DNA: TGTGCCAGCAGCCCCCGGAGGGTTATCAATGAGCAGTTCTTC; CDR3 protein: CASSPRRVINEQFF
clone size: -; V gene: TRBV27; D gene: -; J gene: TRBJ2-4; CDR3 DNA: TGTGCCAGCAGTTTGGTTAATAGGGGAGCCAAAAACATTCAGTACTTC; CDR3 protein: CASSLVNRGAKNIQYF
clone size: -; V gene: TRBV28; D gene: -; J gene: TRBJ2-5; CDR3 DNA: TGTGCCAGCAGTTTCCGAGCATTGCAGGGGTTTCAAGAGACCCAGTACTTC; CDR3 protein: CASSFRALQGFQETQYF
clone size: few; V gene: TRBV5-6; D gene: -; J gene: TRBJ2-7; CDR3 DNA: TGTGCCAGCAGCTTGGGACGGAGCTACGAGCAGTACTTC; CDR3 protein: CASSLGRSYEQYF
clone size: -; V gene: TRBV9; D gene: TRBD2; J gene: TRBJ2-7; CDR3 DNA: TGTGCCAGCAGCAAGAGGGGACTAGCCCTGGTCGAGCAGTACTTC; CDR3 protein: CASSKRGLALVEQYF
clone size: once; V gene: TRBV10-3; D gene: -; J gene: TRBJ1-1; CDR3 DNA: TGTGCCATCAGTGAGTCCACGAATGGCGGCAGAGCGAACACTGAAGCTTTCTTT; CDR3 protein: CAISESTNGGRANTEAFF
clone size: -; V gene: TRBV27; D gene: -; J gene: TRBJ1-2; CDR3 DNA: TGTGCCAGCAGTTTCCCGGGACAAGGAGGCTACACCTTC; CDR3 protein: CASSFPGQGGYTF
clone size: -; V gene: TRBV5-6; D gene: TRBD2; J gene: TRBJ2-3; CDR3 DNA: TGTGCCAGCAGGGCTGGGGGTAGCGGGATCACAGATACGCAGTATTTT; CDR3 protein: CASRAGGSGITDTQYF
clone size: -; V gene: TRBV19; D gene: -; J gene: TRBJ1-5; CDR3 DNA: TGTGCCAGTAGTCTACAGCCTTATAGCAATCAGCCCCAGCATTTT; CDR3 protein: CASSLQPYSNQPQHF
clone size: few; V gene: TRBV21-1; D gene: -; J gene: TRBJ1-3; CDR3 DNA: TGTGCCAGCACCCTTGCAGGGAGGGGAAACACCATATATTTT; CDR3 protein: CASTLAGRGNTIYF
clone size: -; V gene: TRBV5-4; D gene: -; J gene: TRBJ1-2; CDR3 DNA: TGTGCCAGCAGCTTAGGACAGATCCACTATGGCTACACCTTC; CDR3 protein: CASSLGQIHYGYTF
clone size: -; V gene: TRBV13; D gene: -; J gene: TRBJ2-7; CDR3 DNA: TGTGCCAGCAGCACGAGGCCCGGGACGGAGGGGTGCGAGCAGTACTTC; CDR3 protein: CASSTRPGTEGCEQYF